This record looks at one TCR beta chain sequence and its context. Its matching antigen is unknown. Participants comprised healthy donors of bone marrow. The germline V gene has CDR1 SEHNR and CDR2 FQNEAQ (reference sequence). The CDR3 sequence is 18 residues long. The V and J ends lost 6 bases and 4 bases, in that order; junction bases with no gene match: 17. This record comes from a study of cytomegalovirus exposure and HLA in healthy donors. Study observations and caveats: Later genetic work tied a missense DCLRE1C variant to beta-chain V and J trimming.

Use of 60 Vbeta and 13 Jbeta primers characterized the PCR. Sequencing was performed with immunoSEQ multiplex PCR; in TCRdb, only in-frame clones are kept and a portion is missing. Listed are about 88,000 clones; approximately 6% falls within the top ten. The source of this sequence is a girl under 18 in good health and CMV-seropositive. Sequenced: PBMCs. The chain employs TRBV7-9 and TRBJ1-3; 8 positions match TRBD1. The CDR3 nucleotides are TGTGCCAGCAGTCAAACCCGGGACAGGAATTTAAAGGGAAACACCATATATTTT. Translated, it gives CASSQTRDRNLKGNTIYF.